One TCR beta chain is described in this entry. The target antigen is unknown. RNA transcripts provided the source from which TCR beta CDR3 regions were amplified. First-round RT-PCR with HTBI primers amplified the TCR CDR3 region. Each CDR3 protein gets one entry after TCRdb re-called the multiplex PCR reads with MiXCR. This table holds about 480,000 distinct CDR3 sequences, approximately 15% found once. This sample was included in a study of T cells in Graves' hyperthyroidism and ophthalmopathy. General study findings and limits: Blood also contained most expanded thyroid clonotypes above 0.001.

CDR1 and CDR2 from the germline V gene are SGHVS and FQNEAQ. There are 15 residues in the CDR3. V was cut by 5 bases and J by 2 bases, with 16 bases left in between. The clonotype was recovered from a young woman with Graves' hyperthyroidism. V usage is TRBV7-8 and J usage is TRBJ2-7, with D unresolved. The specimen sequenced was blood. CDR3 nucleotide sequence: TGTGCCAGCAGCCCAAGCATCGGACGGACCTACGAGCAGTACTTC. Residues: CASSPSIGRTYEQYF.